This entry lists 26 T cell receptor beta chains sequenced from one sample in a study of blood T cell dynamics during melanoma immunotherapy. Time point of the sample: pre-treatment baseline. Method: immunoSEQ multiplex PCR; TCRdb's copy keeps in-frame clones and lacks some. Of 13,000 or so clones listed, about 90% are singletons. This sample comprised blood, obtained from a patient treated with checkpoint blockade. The receptor source for this set is a human donor with melanoma.

The rearrangement links TRBV7-9 to TRBJ2-5, with 8 bases that match TRBD2. The CDR3 has 16 residues. The germline CDR1 and CDR2 sequences are SEHNR and FQNEAQ (reference sequence). With V trimmed by 3 bases and J by 5 bases, 11 bases remained unmatched. CDR3: CASSFFLREGEETQYF. DNA for the CDR3: TGTGCCAGCAGCTTCTTTCTTCGGGAGGGCGAGGAGACCCAGTACTTC. The whole variable domain, filled in from reference TRBV7-9 and TRBJ2-5, reads DTGVSQNPRHKITKRGQNVTFRCDPISEHNRLYWYRQTLGQGPEFLTYFQNEAQLEKSRLLSDRFSAERPKGSFSTLEIQRTEQGDSAMYLCASSFFLREGEETQYFGPGTRLLVL.

The rearrangement links TRBV7-9 to TRBJ2-1, with 9 positions matching TRBD1. Germline CDR1 is SEHNR and CDR2 is FQNEAQ (reference sequence). The CDR3 is 14 residues long. V shed 3 bases, J shed 14 bases, and the junction held 11 bases outside the gene matches. CDR3 amino acids: CASSFDSGTGIKFF. In nucleotides, the CDR3 is TGTGCCAGCAGCTTCGACTCCGGGACAGGGATTAAGTTCTTC.

This chain links TRBV19 with TRBJ1-5, with 7 bases identical to TRBD1. Trimming at V came to 6 bases and at J to 4 bases, leaving 6 bases not matched to a gene. Germline loops: CDR1 LNHDA, CDR2 SQIVND (reference sequence). This CDR3 spans 14 amino acids. The CDR3 bases are TGTGCCAGTAGCCACCAACAGGGGAATCAGCCCCAGCATTTT. Amino acids: CASSHQQGNQPQHF.

V gene TRBV7-8 combines with J gene TRBJ2-1, with TRBD1 identical over 8 bases. The CDR3 has 11 amino acids. Germline V gene sequence: CDR1 SGHVS, CDR2 FQNEAQ. With 2 bases clipped from V and 14 bases from J, the junction kept 2 bases outside the gene matches. The CDR3 reads CASSLQDREFF. The CDR3 nucleotides are TGTGCCAGCAGCTTACAGGACAGGGAGTTCTTC.

This clone has a single count. J is TRBJ2-3 and V is TRBV7-9; D may be TRBD1 or TRBD2 (5 bases each). V was cut by 5 bases and J by 0 bases, with 12 bases left in between. The CDR3 is made up of 15 amino acids. Germline lookup yields CDR1 SEHNR and CDR2 FQNEAQ (reference sequence). This CDR3 reads CASSPGTGSTDTQYF. The CDR3 nucleotides are TGTGCCAGCAGCCCTGGGACGGGGAGCACAGATACGCAGTATTTT.

The chain combines TRBV6-5 with TRBJ2-3; 9 bases fit TRBD1. Trimming at V came to 5 bases and at J to 0 bases, leaving 3 bases not matched to a gene. CDR1 and CDR2 from the germline V gene are MNHEY and SVGAGI. The CDR3 is 15 amino acids. The CDR3 DNA is TGTGCCAGCAGTGGGACAGGGACGAGCACAGATACGCAGTATTTT. It translates to CASSGTGTSTDTQYF.

This chain links TRBV19 with TRBJ1-1, with a possible D match to TRBD1 (5 bases). This CDR3 is 12 amino acids long. Germline CDR1 is LNHDA and CDR2 is SQIVND (reference sequence). V shed 7 bases and J shed 1 base, with 7 bases lying between them. CDR3: CASTGGNTEAFF. CDR3 bases: TGTGCCAGTACTGGGGGGAACACTGAAGCTTTCTTT.

The V gene is TRBV5-6, the J gene TRBJ2-3, with D unclear. Trimming pared 0 bases from V and 0 bases from J, leaving 14 bases between. The CDR3 runs 17 residues. The germline V gene has CDR1 SGHDT and CDR2 YYEEEE. CDR3 in amino acids: CASSLGSALPSTDTQYF. The DNA of the CDR3 is TGTGCCAGCAGCTTGGGATCGGCGTTACCTAGCACAGATACGCAGTATTTT.

J is TRBJ2-5 and V is TRBV6-1, with 7 bases matching TRBD2. The V gene end was trimmed by 6 bases and the J gene end by 2 bases; junction bases not matched to a gene: 9. The germline V gene encodes CDR1 MNHNS and CDR2 SASEGT. This CDR3 has 15 residues. This CDR3 is CASSYLSGPQETQYF. In DNA form, the CDR3 reads TGTGCCAGCAGCTACCTTAGCGGGCCACAAGAGACCCAGTACTTC.

The chain links TRBV7-3 to TRBJ2-3; 14 nucleotides match TRBD2. V was pared by 0 bases and J by 4 bases, with 0 bases of the junction left unmatched. The CDR3 has 16 amino acids. The germline CDR1 and CDR2 sequences are SGHTA and FQGTGA. CDR3: CASSLTGLAGADTQYF. DNA of the CDR3: TGTGCCAGCAGCTTAACGGGACTAGCGGGAGCAGATACGCAGTATTTT.

This chain uses TRBV27 with TRBJ2-7; TRBD2 matches 9 bases. The CDR3 totals 19 residues. V was clipped by 5 bases and J by 5 bases; unmatched bases: 22. Germline V CDR1 and CDR2: MNHEY, SMNVEV (reference sequence). CDR3 nucleotides: TGTGCCAGCAGTCTCGTCAGGGTAAATTGGGCGGGAGGGCCCCACGAGCAGTACTTC. Translating it yields CASSLVRVNWAGGPHEQYF.

The V call is TRBV6-6, the J call TRBJ1-1, with a weak D call TRBD1 (6 bases). Trimming shortened V by 6 bases and J by 0 bases, and 11 bases separated the two germline ends. CDR3 size: 14 residues. Per the germline V gene, CDR1 is MNHNY and CDR2 is SVGAGI (reference sequence). The CDR3 loop is CASRQGPMNTEAFF. The CDR3 nucleotides read TGTGCCAGCAGACAGGGACCCATGAACACTGAAGCTTTCTTT.

The chain links TRBV4-3 to TRBJ2-7; 7 nucleotides match TRBD1. Trimming took 4 bases from V and 3 from J; bases not matched to a gene: 6. The CDR3 length is 14 residues. Germline assignment: CDR1 LGHNA and CDR2 YSLEER. CDR3 DNA sequence: TGCGCCAGCAGCCCCGGGACAGATTACTACGAGCAGTACTTC. Amino acid sequence: CASSPGTDYYEQYF.

J is TRBJ1-2 and V is TRBV18; 7 bases map to TRBD1. This CDR3 has 16 residues. Germline V lookup: CDR1 KGHSH, CDR2 LQKENI. Trimming took 3 bases from V and 4 from J; bases not matched to a gene: 11. The CDR3 is CASSPQGQDRSYGYTF. The CDR3 DNA is TGTGCCAGCTCACCTCAAGGACAGGACCGCAGCTATGGCTACACCTTC.

The J gene is TRBJ2-5, the V gene TRBV5-1; tentative D call: TRBD1 (5 bases). Germline assignment: CDR1 SGHRS and CDR2 YFSETQ. The V end was cut by 1 base, the J end by 3 bases, with 16 bases between. The CDR3 runs 16 residues. The CDR3 nucleotides read TGCGCCAGCAGCTTGAATGGACAAGGACGGAAAGAGACCCAGTACTTC. It yields the protein CASSLNGQGRKETQYF.

The chain carries TRBV6-5 and TRBJ2-1; 7 bases match TRBD1. This CDR3 is 15 amino acids long. Germline V gives CDR1 MNHEY, CDR2 SVGAGI. Trimming cost V 4 bases and J 4 bases; bases outside gene matches: 7. As DNA, the CDR3 is TGTGCCAGCAGTTTTTCCGGGACAGAATACAATGAGCAGTTCTTC. It specifies CASSFSGTEYNEQFF.

This chain links TRBV6-5 with TRBJ1-1, with D hard to call. Germline CDR1 and CDR2: MNHEY and SVGAGI. The CDR3 covers 13 residues. Trimming left V 0 bases short and J 6 bases short, with 8 bases between. The CDR3, as DNA: TGTGCCAGCAGTTACTCGCGGGAATCTGAAGCTTTCTTT. It codes for CASSYSRESEAFF.

This clone was observed once. V and J are TRBV5-5 and TRBJ2-3; D not resolved. V shed 0 bases and J shed 0 bases, with 11 bases lying between them. The germline V gene encodes CDR1 SGHKS and CDR2 YYEKEE (reference sequence). CDR3 length: 16 amino acids. The DNA of the CDR3 is TGTGCCAGCAGCTTGGATCGAGAGACTAGCACAGATACGCAGTATTTT. It encodes CASSLDRETSTDTQYF.

The chain couples TRBV28 to TRBJ2-3; the D gene is possibly TRBD1 (7 bases). V lost 11 bases to trimming and J lost 1 base, with 13 bases between them. Germline V gives CDR1 MDHEN, CDR2 SYDVKM. This CDR3 comprises 13 residues. The CDR3 spells CAGGGHGTDTQYF. CDR3 nucleotide sequence: TGTGCCGGAGGGGGCCACGGCACAGATACGCAGTATTTT.

The chain joins TRBV30 to TRBJ2-5; D gene unclear. Per the germline V gene, CDR1 is GTSNPN and CDR2 is SVGIG (reference sequence). Trimming removed 4 bases at V and 5 bases at J, with 14 bases between. The length of the CDR3 is 13 residues. The DNA for the CDR3 is TGTGCCTGGAAATGGGGATATCGGGAGACCCAGTACTTC. The encoded protein is CAWKWGYRETQYF. The whole variable domain, remainder taken from reference TRBV30 and TRBJ2-5, is SQTIHQWPATLVQPVGSPLSLECTVEGTSNPNLYWYRQAAGRGLQLLFYSVGIGQISSEVPQNLSASRPQDRQFILSSKKLLLSDSGFYLCAWKWGYRETQYFGPGTRLLVL.

The chain has TRBV7-6 and TRBJ1-1, with D maybe TRBD1 (6 bases). The CDR3 totals 13 residues. V lost 5 bases to trimming and J lost 6 bases, with 13 bases between them. Germline assignment: CDR1 SGHVS and CDR2 FNYEAQ. The CDR3 spells CASSEGGGAEAFF. CDR3 DNA: TGTGCCAGCAGCGAGGGTGGGGGCGCTGAAGCTTTCTTT.

The chain has TRBV5-4 and TRBJ2-5, with D tentatively TRBD1 or TRBD2 (6 bases each). CDR1 is SGHNT, CDR2 YYREEE, per germline (reference sequence). With 1 base removed from V and 4 bases from J, the gap between germline ends came to 11 bases. The CDR3 runs 14 residues. Written as DNA, the CDR3 is TGTGCCAGCAGCTTGCGGGGGCGGGGAGAGACCCAGTACTTC. It encodes CASSLRGRGETQYF.

The genes are TRBV28 and TRBJ2-1; 8 bases align to TRBD1. Germline V CDR1 and CDR2: MDHEN, SYDVKM. Trimming removed 6 bases from V and 10 bases from J; junction bases left unmatched: 8. The CDR3 has 13 residues. CDR3 protein: CASRKDRVREQFF. The CDR3 bases are TGTGCCAGCAGGAAGGACAGGGTTCGCGAGCAGTTCTTC.

CDR3 bases: TGTGCCAGCAGCCCCCTGGGACTAGCGGGAGGAGATGAGCAGTTCTTC. Protein product: CASSPLGLAGGDEQFF. The genes are TRBV12-1 and TRBJ2-1; the D segment call TRBD2 is taken from the table without a DNA check. TRBV12-1 is deemed a pseudogene. The CDR3 spans 16 residues.

V is TRBV5-1 and J is TRBJ1-2; D possibly corresponds to TRBD1 (5 bases). The germline gives CDR1 SGHRS, CDR2 YFSETQ. The V gene lost 4 bases and the J gene lost 7 bases, with 17 bases spanning the gap. This CDR3 is built from 14 residues. The CDR3 region has the DNA TGCGCCAGCAGCCAACCGGGGGTAGGCGGTGGCTACACCTTC. It specifies CASSQPGVGGGYTF. The whole variable domain, remainder taken from reference TRBV5-1 and TRBJ1-2, is KAGVTQTPRYLIKTRGQQVTLSCSPISGHRSVSWYQQTPGQGLQFLFEYFSETQRNKGNFPGRFSGRQFSNSRSEMNVSTLELGDSALYLCASSQPGVGGGYTFGSGTRLTVV.

This clone was detected only once. The chain links TRBV28 to TRBJ2-7; the D call may be TRBD1 or TRBD2 (5 bases each). The germline V gene encodes CDR1 MDHEN and CDR2 SYDVKM. The CDR3 spans 22 residues. V lost 3 bases and J lost 0, with 33 bases in between. CDR3 sequence reads: CASSFSLRPWFRGRTNSYEQYF. CDR3 nucleotides: TGTGCCAGCAGTTTTAGTCTCCGTCCATGGTTTCGGGGCAGAACTAACTCCTACGAGCAGTACTTC. The complete variable domain, with remaining parts taken from reference TRBV28 and TRBJ2-7, reads DVKVTQSSRYLVKRTGEKVFLECVQDMDHENMFWYRQDPGLGLRLIYFSYDVKMKEKGDIPEGYSVSREKKERFSLILESASTNQTSMYLCASSFSLRPWFRGRTNSYEQYFGPGTRLTVT.